Below, 26 T cell receptor beta chains from the same sample are listed, as sequenced in a study of shared clonotypes between healthy human individuals. Sequenced by immunoSEQ multiplex PCR; TCRdb stores in-frame clones only, minus some. Of some 1.4 million clones listed, around 97% are singletons. The sequenced sample consisted of naive CD4+ T cells sorted from blood. The subset here: CD45RA+ positively selected. All receptors come from a man between 25 and 39 years old in good health.

The V gene is TRBV19, the J gene TRBJ1-5, with 7 positions matching TRBD1. This CDR3 comprises 15 residues. Germline-derived CDR1 and CDR2 are LNHDA and SQIVND (reference sequence). V shed 7 bases and J 3 bases; nucleotides not matched to a gene: 9. This CDR3 is CASNAGTAFNQPQHF. DNA of the CDR3: TGTGCCAGTAATGCCGGGACAGCCTTCAATCAGCCCCAGCATTTT. Combining the CDR3 with reference TRBV19 and TRBJ1-5 gives the whole variable domain DGGITQSPKYLFRKEGQNVTLSCEQNLNHDAMYWYRQDPGQGLRLIYYSQIVNDFQKGDIAEGYSVSREKKESFPLTVTSAQKNPTAFYLCASNAGTAFNQPQHFGDGTRLSIL.

The chain joins TRBV4-2 to TRBJ2-1; D ambiguous. The germline V gene encodes CDR1 LGHNA and CDR2 YNFKEQ. The CDR3 consists of 14 residues. V lost 4 bases and J 2 bases, leaving 9 bases between the germline ends. CDR3 protein: CASSPDLAYNEQFF. Here the CDR3 DNA reads TGTGCCAGCAGCCCAGACCTAGCCTACAATGAGCAGTTCTTC.

V and J are TRBV9 and TRBJ2-2; D gene ambiguous. The V end lost 4 bases, the J end lost 0 bases, and 13 bases lay between the germline ends. CDR3 size: 16 residues. CDR1 SGDLS and CDR2 YYNGEE come from the germline V gene. Written as DNA, the CDR3 is TGTGCCAGCAGCCCCCAGGTTCTTCCGAACACCGGGGAGCTGTTTTTT. This sequence encodes CASSPQVLPNTGELFF.

The chain joins TRBV4-3 to TRBJ1-2, with 7 bases lining up with TRBD1. The germline V gene encodes CDR1 LGHNA and CDR2 YSLEER. Trimming at V came to 0 bases and at J to 8 bases, leaving 12 bases not matched to a gene. This CDR3 has 16 amino acids. In DNA form, the CDR3 reads TGCGCCAGCAGCCAAGACCTAGCCCGGACAGGCGAGGGCTACACCTTC. The encoded protein is CASSQDLARTGEGYTF.

The chain couples TRBV7-9 to TRBJ1-5; D is possibly TRBD1 (6 bases). Trimming stripped 1 base from V and 3 bases from J, with 10 bases between. In germline, CDR1 is SEHNR, CDR2 FQNEAQ (reference sequence). The CDR3 is 15 residues long. The CDR3 sequence is CASSLGQVANQPQHF. The CDR3 nucleotides read TGTGCCAGCAGCTTAGGACAGGTTGCCAATCAGCCCCAGCATTTT. Using reference TRBV7-9 and TRBJ1-5 for the parts outside the CDR3, the full variable domain is DTGVSQNPRHKITKRGQNVTFRCDPISEHNRLYWYRQTLGQGPEFLTYFQNEAQLEKSRLLSDRFSAERPKGSFSTLEIQRTEQGDSAMYLCASSLGQVANQPQHFGDGTRLSIL.

CDR3 in DNA: TGTGCCAGCAGCCCCGGACAGGGGGGGAGTGAGCAGTTCTTC. Protein: CASSPGQGGSEQFF. The chain recombines TRBV7-2 with TRBJ2-1, with 10 bases lining up with TRBD1. The CDR3 length is 14 residues. J lost 9 bases, V lost 5 bases, and 7 bases had no gene match. The germline gives CDR1 SGHTA, CDR2 FQGNSA.

V and J are TRBV6-5 and TRBJ2-7; 8 bases fit TRBD2. The CDR3 is made up of 13 amino acids. Germline loops: CDR1 MNHEY, CDR2 SVGAGI. J gave up 6 bases and V 3 bases, and 4 bases lay outside the gene matches. CDR3 protein: CASSYWAGGEQYF. CDR3 in DNA: TGTGCCAGCAGTTATTGGGCGGGAGGCGAGCAGTACTTC.

J is TRBJ2-7 and V is TRBV4-3; D might be TRBD1 or TRBD2, each matching 5 bases. CDR1 is LGHNA and CDR2 is YSLEER in the germline V gene. V lost 1 base to trimming and J lost 1 base, with 11 bases between them. The CDR3 sequence is 15 residues long. CDR3 nucleotide sequence: TGCGCCAGCAGCCAAGCCCTGGGGGATTCCTACGAGCAGTACTTC. This encodes CASSQALGDSYEQYF.

J is TRBJ2-7 and V is TRBV28; no clear D gene. The germline gives CDR1 MDHEN, CDR2 SYDVKM. This CDR3 comprises 15 residues. Trimming pared 2 bases from V and 6 bases from J, leaving 17 bases between. DNA for the CDR3: TGTGCCAGCAGTTTAAGAAGGGTGACATCAACCGAGCAGTACTTC. The encoded protein is CASSLRRVTSTEQYF.

The chain has TRBV9 and TRBJ2-1; 8 bases are a match to TRBD1. Germline V CDR1 and CDR2: SGDLS, YYNGEE. The CDR3 contains 15 residues. Unmatched junction bases numbered 5, after V lost 0 bases and J lost 6 bases. The CDR3 nucleotides are TGTGCCAGCAGCGTAGCTCAGGGGGCTTTCAATGAGCAGTTCTTC. This gives the protein CASSVAQGAFNEQFF.

This chain uses TRBV10-3 with TRBJ2-7; no reliable D call. Trimming shortened V by 7 bases and J by 0 bases, and 19 bases separated the two germline ends. The CDR3 has 16 residues. Germline V CDR1 and CDR2: ENHRY, SYGVKD. The CDR3 protein is CAIKAHELSSSYEQYF. The CDR3 region has the DNA TGTGCCATCAAGGCCCACGAACTAAGCAGCTCCTACGAGCAGTACTTC.

The chain has TRBV2 and TRBJ2-5; D might be TRBD1 (6 bases). Trimming cost V 5 bases and J 1 base, with 8 bases left between them. The length of the CDR3 is 13 residues. From germline, CDR1 is SNHLY and CDR2 FYNNEI. In DNA, the CDR3 is TGTGCCAGCAGTCGGGACACCCAAGAGACCCAGTACTTC. This encodes CASSRDTQETQYF.

This rearrangement joins TRBV11-3 to TRBJ2-3; weak D call: TRBD1 (6 bases). Germline CDR1 and CDR2: SGHNT and YENEEA. V was trimmed by 5 bases and J by 7 bases, leaving 13 bases between them. This CDR3 is built from 13 residues. The CDR3 sequence: CASSPTTGNTQYF. Here the CDR3 DNA reads TGTGCCAGCAGCCCCACGACAGGAAATACGCAGTATTTT.

This chain joins TRBV7-9 and TRBJ1-2; TRBD1 aligns across 11 bases. V lost 1 base and J lost 0; bases outside the gene matches: 10. CDR3 length: 19 amino acids. Germline V CDR1 and CDR2: SEHNR, FQNEAQ (reference sequence). The CDR3: CASSLVGGQGAVSNYGYTF. CDR3 nucleotides: TGTGCCAGCAGCTTAGTAGGTGGACAGGGGGCTGTATCTAACTATGGCTACACCTTC.

The rearrangement uses TRBV18 and TRBJ2-7, with TRBD2 as a possible D gene (7 bases). CDR1 is KGHSH, CDR2 LQKENI, per germline. This CDR3 region has 13 residues. V lost 2 bases and J 5 bases, leaving 10 bases between the germline ends. This chain's CDR3 is CASSPGGGNEQYF. CDR3 sequence (DNA): TGTGCCAGCTCACCAGGGGGGGGCAACGAGCAGTACTTC.

CDR3 bases: TGCGCCAGCAGCCCACAGGGCACAGATACGCAGTATTTT. This encodes CASSPQGTDTQYF. The chain has TRBV4-3 and TRBJ2-3, with D perhaps TRBD1 (5 bases). The V and J ends lost 4 bases and 1 base respectively, with 6 bases between them. From germline, CDR1 is LGHNA and CDR2 YSLEER. This CDR3 comprises 13 residues.

V gene TRBV5-1 combines with J gene TRBJ1-4; no clear D. The CDR3 length is 17 residues. The germline V gene encodes CDR1 SGHRS and CDR2 YFSETQ. V was cut by 4 bases and J by 0 bases, with 16 bases left in between. In nucleotides, the CDR3 is TGCGCCAGCAGCGCCGGACTGATAAGTACAACTAATGAAAAACTGTTTTTT. It translates to CASSAGLISTTNEKLFF.

The count of this clone is one. The chain employs TRBV7-6 and TRBJ2-2, with D perhaps TRBD2 (6 bases). Per germline, CDR1 SGHVS and CDR2 FNYEAQ. The CDR3 runs to 14 residues. V was pared by 5 bases and J by 8 bases, with 15 bases between. The CDR3 sequence: CASSPRLDQGELFF. DNA for the CDR3: TGTGCCAGCAGCCCCCGACTAGATCAAGGGGAGCTGTTTTTT. Supplemented by reference TRBV7-6 and TRBJ2-2, the full variable domain reads GAGVSQSPRYKVTKRGQDVALRCDPISGHVSLYWYRQALGQGPEFLTYFNYEAQQDKSGLPNDRFSAERPEGSISTLTIQRTEQRDSAMYRCASSPRLDQGELFFGEGSRLTVL.

This clone was seen just once. The rearrangement links TRBV28 to TRBJ1-1; the D gene is possibly TRBD1 (5 bases). The CDR3 is 17 residues long. Trimming left V 7 bases short and J 0 bases short, with 21 bases between. The germline V gene has CDR1 MDHEN and CDR2 SYDVKM. The CDR3 DNA sequence: TGTGCCAGCAACCTTGGTCGGGGCCGAGGATTGAACACTGAAGCTTTCTTT. Its protein product is CASNLGRGRGLNTEAFF.

This rearrangement joins TRBV5-4 to TRBJ2-5; D might be TRBD1 or TRBD2, each matching 5 bases. The CDR3 is 16 residues long. Germline V lookup: CDR1 SGHNT, CDR2 YYREEE (reference sequence). Trimming took 6 bases from V and 5 from J, leaving 23 bases between them. CDR3 sequence: CASNIGASGLWETQYF. CDR3 DNA: TGTGCCAGCAATATCGGGGCGTCGGGGTTATGGGAGACCCAGTACTTC.

The V and J genes are TRBV7-6 and TRBJ2-7, with D possibly matching TRBD1 (6 bases). Trimming shortened V by 0 bases and J by 3 bases, and 21 bases separated the two germline ends. Germline V gives CDR1 SGHVS, CDR2 FNYEAQ. The CDR3 is made up of 18 amino acids. CDR3 sequence reads: CASSLASRMAQGLYEQYF. Here the CDR3 DNA reads TGTGCCAGCAGCTTAGCCTCGCGAATGGCGCAGGGGCTCTACGAGCAGTACTTC. The entire variable domain, with the rest obtained from reference TRBV7-6 and TRBJ2-7, is as follows: GAGVSQSPRYKVTKRGQDVALRCDPISGHVSLYWYRQALGQGPEFLTYFNYEAQQDKSGLPNDRFSAERPEGSISTLTIQRTEQRDSAMYRCASSLASRMAQGLYEQYFGPGTRLTVT.

This chain connects TRBV2 to TRBJ2-7; no firm D call. The CDR3 length is 11 residues. Germline V gene sequence: CDR1 SNHLY, CDR2 FYNNEI. With 3 bases removed from V and 6 bases from J, the gap between germline ends came to 6 bases. Written as DNA, the CDR3 is TGTGCCAGCAGTGAGCAAGTCGAGCAGTACTTC. This translates into CASSEQVEQYF.

The rearrangement links TRBV5-6 to TRBJ1-4; unclear D gene. This CDR3 is built from 14 residues. CDR1 SGHDT and CDR2 YYEEEE come from the germline V gene. Trimming shortened V by 2 bases and J by 3 bases, and 8 bases separated the two germline ends. DNA of the CDR3: TGTGCCAGCAGCTTCAGCAGTTCTAATGAAAAACTGTTTTTT. This codes for CASSFSSSNEKLFF.

The chain links TRBV11-3 to TRBJ2-1; 13 bases align to TRBD2. Trimming cost V 5 bases and J 8 bases; bases outside gene matches: 9. Per germline, CDR1 SGHNT and CDR2 YENEEA. The CDR3 contains 16 residues. CDR3 coding DNA: TGTGCCAGCAGCCATTCCGGGACTAGCGGGGCGGATGAGCAGTTCTTC. The encoded protein is CASSHSGTSGADEQFF.

The chain is built from TRBV28 and TRBJ1-5, with 7 nucleotides matching TRBD1. CDR3 size: 15 residues. Trimming removed 5 bases from V and 3 bases from J; junction bases left unmatched: 7. The germline V gene encodes CDR1 MDHEN and CDR2 SYDVKM. The CDR3 bases are TGTGCCAGCAGTCTAAGACAGGGCACCAATCAGCCCCAGCATTTT. Amino acid sequence: CASSLRQGTNQPQHF. Drawing the rest from reference TRBV28 and TRBJ1-5, the complete variable domain is DVKVTQSSRYLVKRTGEKVFLECVQDMDHENMFWYRQDPGLGLRLIYFSYDVKMKEKGDIPEGYSVSREKKERFSLILESASTNQTSMYLCASSLRQGTNQPQHFGDGTRLSIL.

The rearrangement links TRBV4-3 to TRBJ2-2; D may be TRBD2 (6 bases). CDR1 is LGHNA, CDR2 YSLEER, per germline. This CDR3 is built from 17 residues. V lost 1 base and J 0 bases, leaving 12 bases between the germline ends. CDR3 in DNA: TGCGCCAGCAGCCAAGTTTGGGGACTTGCGAACACCGGGGAGCTGTTTTTT. Its protein product is CASSQVWGLANTGELFF.